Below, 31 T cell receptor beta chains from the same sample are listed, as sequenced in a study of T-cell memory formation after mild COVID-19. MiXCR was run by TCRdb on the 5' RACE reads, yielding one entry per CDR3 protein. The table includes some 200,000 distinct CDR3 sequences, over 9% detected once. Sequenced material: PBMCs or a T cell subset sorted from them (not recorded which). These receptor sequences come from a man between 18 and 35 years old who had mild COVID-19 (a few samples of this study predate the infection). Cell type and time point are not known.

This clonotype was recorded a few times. Written as DNA, the CDR3 is TGCAGCGTTGACCGCAGTATAAACACTGAAGCTTTCTTT. Its protein product is CSVDRSINTEAFF. The chain uses TRBV29-1 and TRBJ1-1; no reliable D call. This CDR3 region has 13 residues. With 3 bases removed from V and 2 bases from J, the gap between germline ends came to 10 bases. CDR1 is SQVTM and CDR2 is ANQGSEA in the germline V gene.

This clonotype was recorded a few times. The CDR3 nucleotides are TGTGCCAGCAGCCGGACAGGGTCCCGTGAAGCTTTCTTT. Translation gives CASSRTGSREAFF. The chain recombines TRBV7-9 with TRBJ1-1; 8 nucleotides line up with TRBD1. CDR3 length: 13 residues. With V trimmed by 5 bases and J by 7 bases, 6 bases remained unmatched. The germline gives CDR1 SEHNR, CDR2 FQNEAQ (reference sequence).

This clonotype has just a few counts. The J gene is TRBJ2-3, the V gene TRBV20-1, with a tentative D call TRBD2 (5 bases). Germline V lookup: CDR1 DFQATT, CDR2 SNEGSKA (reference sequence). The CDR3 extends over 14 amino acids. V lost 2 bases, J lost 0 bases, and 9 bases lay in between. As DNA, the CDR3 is TGCAGTGCTAGATCTAGCCAGAGCACAGATACGCAGTATTTT. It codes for CSARSSQSTDTQYF.

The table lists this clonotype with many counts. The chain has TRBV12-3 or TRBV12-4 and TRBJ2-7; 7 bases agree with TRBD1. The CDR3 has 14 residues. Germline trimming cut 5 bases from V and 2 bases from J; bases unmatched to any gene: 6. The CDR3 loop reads CASSPTGIAYEQYF. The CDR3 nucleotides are TGTGCCAGCAGTCCGACAGGGATCGCCTACGAGCAGTACTTC.

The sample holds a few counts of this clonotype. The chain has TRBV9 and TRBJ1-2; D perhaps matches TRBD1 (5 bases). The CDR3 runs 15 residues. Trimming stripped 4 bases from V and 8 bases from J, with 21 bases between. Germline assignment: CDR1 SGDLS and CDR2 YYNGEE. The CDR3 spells CASSPEGSGFDGYTF. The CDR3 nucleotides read TGTGCCAGCAGCCCCGAGGGGAGCGGGTTTGACGGCTACACCTTC.

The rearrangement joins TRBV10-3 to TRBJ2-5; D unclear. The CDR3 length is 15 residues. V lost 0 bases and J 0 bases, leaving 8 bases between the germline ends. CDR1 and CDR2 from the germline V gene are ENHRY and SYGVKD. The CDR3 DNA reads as TGTGCCATCAGTGAGTCTTGGGGAAACCAAGAGACCCAGTACTTC. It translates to CAISESWGNQETQYF.

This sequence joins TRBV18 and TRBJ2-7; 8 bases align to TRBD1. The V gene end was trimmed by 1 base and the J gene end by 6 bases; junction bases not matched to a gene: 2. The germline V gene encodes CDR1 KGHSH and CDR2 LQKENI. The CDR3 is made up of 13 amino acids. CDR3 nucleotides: TGTGCCAGCTCACCACAGACAGGGGCCGAGCAGTACTTC. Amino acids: CASSPQTGAEQYF.

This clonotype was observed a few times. The CDR3 is CASSMGFLLTDTQYF. The CDR3 nucleotides are TGTGCCAGTAGTATGGGGTTCTTACTCACAGATACGCAGTATTTT. This sequence joins TRBV19 and TRBJ2-3, with D unresolved. V gave up 3 bases and J gave up 2 bases, with 12 bases separating them. CDR3 length: 15 amino acids. The germline V gene has CDR1 LNHDA and CDR2 SQIVND (reference sequence).

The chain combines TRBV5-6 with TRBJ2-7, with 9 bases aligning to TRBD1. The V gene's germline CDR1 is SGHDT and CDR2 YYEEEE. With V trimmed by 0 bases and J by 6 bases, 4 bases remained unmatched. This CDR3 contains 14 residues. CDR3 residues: CASSLGQGGFEQYF. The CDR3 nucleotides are TGTGCCAGCAGCTTGGGACAGGGGGGATTCGAGCAGTACTTC.

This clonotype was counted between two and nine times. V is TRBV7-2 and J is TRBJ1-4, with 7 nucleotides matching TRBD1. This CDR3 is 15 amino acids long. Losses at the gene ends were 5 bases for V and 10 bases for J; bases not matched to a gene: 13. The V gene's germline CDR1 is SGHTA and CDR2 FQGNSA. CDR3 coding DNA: TGTGCCAGCAGCGAAGCCCTCCAGGGGGAAGGAAAACTGTTTTTT. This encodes CASSEALQGEGKLFF.

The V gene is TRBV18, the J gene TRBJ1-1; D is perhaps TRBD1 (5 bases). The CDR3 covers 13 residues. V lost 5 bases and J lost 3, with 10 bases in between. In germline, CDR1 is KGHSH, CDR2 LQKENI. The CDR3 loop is CASSVQGDTEAFF. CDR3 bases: TGTGCCAGCTCAGTTCAGGGCGACACTGAAGCTTTCTTT.

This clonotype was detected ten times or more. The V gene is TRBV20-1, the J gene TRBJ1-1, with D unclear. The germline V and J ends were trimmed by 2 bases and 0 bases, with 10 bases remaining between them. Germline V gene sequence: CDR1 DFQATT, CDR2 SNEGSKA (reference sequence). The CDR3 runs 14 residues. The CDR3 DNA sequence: TGCAGTGCTAGATGGTCAGTCATGAACACTGAAGCTTTCTTT. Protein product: CSARWSVMNTEAFF.

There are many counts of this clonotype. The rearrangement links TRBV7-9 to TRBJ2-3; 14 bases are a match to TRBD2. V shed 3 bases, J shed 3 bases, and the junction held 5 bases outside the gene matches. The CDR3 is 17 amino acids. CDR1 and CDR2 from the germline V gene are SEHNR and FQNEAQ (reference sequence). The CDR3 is CASSFRLAGGPTDTQYF. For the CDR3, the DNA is TGTGCCAGCAGCTTCCGACTAGCGGGGGGGCCTACAGATACGCAGTATTTT.

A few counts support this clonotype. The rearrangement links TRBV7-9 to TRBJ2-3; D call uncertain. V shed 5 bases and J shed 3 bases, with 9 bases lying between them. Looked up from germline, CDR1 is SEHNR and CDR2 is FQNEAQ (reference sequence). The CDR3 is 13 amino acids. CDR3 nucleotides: TGTGCCAGCAGCCCCGATTGGACAGATACGCAGTATTTT. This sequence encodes CASSPDWTDTQYF.

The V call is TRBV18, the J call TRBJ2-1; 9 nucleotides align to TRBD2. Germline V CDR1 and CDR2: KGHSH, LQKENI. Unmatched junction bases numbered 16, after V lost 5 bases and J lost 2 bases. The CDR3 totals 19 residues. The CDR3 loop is CASSAVASGVVGTYNEQFF. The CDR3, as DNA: TGTGCCAGCTCAGCGGTGGCTAGCGGGGTGGTAGGAACCTACAATGAGCAGTTCTTC.

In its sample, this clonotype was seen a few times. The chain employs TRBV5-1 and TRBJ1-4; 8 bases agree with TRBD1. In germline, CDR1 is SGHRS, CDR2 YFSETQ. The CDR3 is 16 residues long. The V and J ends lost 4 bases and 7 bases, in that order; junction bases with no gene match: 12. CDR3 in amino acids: CASSPTGELAGEKLFF. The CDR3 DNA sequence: TGCGCCAGCAGCCCGACAGGGGAGTTAGCGGGTGAAAAACTGTTTTTT.

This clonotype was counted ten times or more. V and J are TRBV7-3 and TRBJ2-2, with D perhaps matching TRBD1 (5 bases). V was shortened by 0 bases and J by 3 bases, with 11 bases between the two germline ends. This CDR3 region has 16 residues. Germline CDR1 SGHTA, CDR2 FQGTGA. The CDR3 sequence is CASSLTEQAYTGELFF. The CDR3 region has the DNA TGTGCCAGCAGCTTAACTGAACAGGCGTACACCGGGGAGCTGTTTTTT.

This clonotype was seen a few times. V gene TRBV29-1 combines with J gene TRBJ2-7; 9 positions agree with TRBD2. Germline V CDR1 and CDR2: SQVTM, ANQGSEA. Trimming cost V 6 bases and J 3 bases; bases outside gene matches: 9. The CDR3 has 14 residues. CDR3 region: CSVKRGGVGYEQYF. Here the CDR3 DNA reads TGCAGCGTCAAGCGCGGGGGGGTCGGCTACGAGCAGTACTTC.

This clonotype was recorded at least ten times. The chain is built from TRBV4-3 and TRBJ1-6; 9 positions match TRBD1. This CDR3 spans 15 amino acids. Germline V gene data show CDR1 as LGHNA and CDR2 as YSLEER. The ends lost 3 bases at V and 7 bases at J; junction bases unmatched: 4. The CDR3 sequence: CASSHYGQGNSPLHF. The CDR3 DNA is TGCGCCAGCAGCCATTACGGACAGGGGAATTCACCCCTCCACTTT.

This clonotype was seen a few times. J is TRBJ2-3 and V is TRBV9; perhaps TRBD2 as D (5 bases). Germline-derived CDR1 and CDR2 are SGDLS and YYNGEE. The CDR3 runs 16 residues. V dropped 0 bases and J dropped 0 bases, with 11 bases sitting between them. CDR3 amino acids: CASSVAPRTSTDTQYF. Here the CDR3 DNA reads TGTGCCAGCAGCGTAGCCCCCAGGACTAGCACAGATACGCAGTATTTT. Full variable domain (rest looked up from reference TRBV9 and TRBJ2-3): DSGVTQTPKHLITATGQRVTLRCSPRSGDLSVYWYQQSLDQGLQFLIQYYNGEERAKGNILERFSAQQFPDLHSELNLSSLELGDSALYFCASSVAPRTSTDTQYFGPGTRLTVL.

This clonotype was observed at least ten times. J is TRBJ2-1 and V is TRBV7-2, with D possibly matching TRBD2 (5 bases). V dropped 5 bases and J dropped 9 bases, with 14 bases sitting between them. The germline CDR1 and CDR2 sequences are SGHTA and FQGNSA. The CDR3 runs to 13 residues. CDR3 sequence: CASSMGAGSEQFF. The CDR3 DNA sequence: TGTGCCAGCAGCATGGGTGCGGGCAGTGAGCAGTTCTTC.

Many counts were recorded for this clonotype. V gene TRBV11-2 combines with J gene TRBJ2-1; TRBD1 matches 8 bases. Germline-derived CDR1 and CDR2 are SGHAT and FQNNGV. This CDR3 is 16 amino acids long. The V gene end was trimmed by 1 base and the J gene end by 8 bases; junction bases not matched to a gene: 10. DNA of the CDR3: TGTGCCAGCAGCTTAGGAGTCTTTGGCAGGGGGCATGAGCAGTTCTTC. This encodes CASSLGVFGRGHEQFF.

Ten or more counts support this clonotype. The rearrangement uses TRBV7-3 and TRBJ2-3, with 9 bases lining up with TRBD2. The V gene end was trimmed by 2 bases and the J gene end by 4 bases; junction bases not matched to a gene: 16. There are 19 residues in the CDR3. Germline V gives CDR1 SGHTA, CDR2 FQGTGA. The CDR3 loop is CASSLFVRLASGAPDTQYF. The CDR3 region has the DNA TGTGCCAGCAGCTTATTCGTTAGGTTGGCTAGCGGGGCCCCAGATACGCAGTATTTT. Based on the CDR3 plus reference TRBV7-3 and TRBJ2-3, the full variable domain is GAGVSQTPSNKVTEKGKYVELRCDPISGHTALYWYRQSLGQGPEFLIYFQGTGAADDSGLPNDRFFAVRPEGSVSTLKIQRTERGDSAVYLCASSLFVRLASGAPDTQYFGPGTRLTVL.

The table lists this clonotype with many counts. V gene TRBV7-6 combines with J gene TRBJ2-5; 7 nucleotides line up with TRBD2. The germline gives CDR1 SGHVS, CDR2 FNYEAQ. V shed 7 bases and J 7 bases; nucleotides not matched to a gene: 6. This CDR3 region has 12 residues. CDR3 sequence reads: CASNGEGGTQYF. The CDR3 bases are TGTGCCAGCAACGGGGAGGGTGGGACCCAGTACTTC.

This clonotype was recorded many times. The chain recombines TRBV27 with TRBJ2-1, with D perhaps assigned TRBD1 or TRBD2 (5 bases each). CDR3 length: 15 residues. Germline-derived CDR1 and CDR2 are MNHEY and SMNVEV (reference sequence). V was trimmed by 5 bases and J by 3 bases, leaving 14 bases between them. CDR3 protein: CASSLRDRSYNEQFF. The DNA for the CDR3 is TGTGCCAGCAGTCTCCGGGACCGCAGCTACAATGAGCAGTTCTTC.

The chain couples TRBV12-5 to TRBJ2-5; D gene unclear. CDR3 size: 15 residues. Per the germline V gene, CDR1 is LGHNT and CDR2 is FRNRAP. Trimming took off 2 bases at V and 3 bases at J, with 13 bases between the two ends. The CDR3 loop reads CASGLFVGRKETQYF. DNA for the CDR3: TGTGCTAGTGGTTTGTTCGTAGGACGAAAAGAGACCCAGTACTTC.

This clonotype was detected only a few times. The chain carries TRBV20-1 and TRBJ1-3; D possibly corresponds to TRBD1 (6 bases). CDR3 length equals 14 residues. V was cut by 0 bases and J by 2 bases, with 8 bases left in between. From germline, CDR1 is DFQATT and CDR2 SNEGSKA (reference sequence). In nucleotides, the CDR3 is TGCAGTGCTAGAGATCCAGGGGCTGGAAACACCATATATTTT. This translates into CSARDPGAGNTIYF.

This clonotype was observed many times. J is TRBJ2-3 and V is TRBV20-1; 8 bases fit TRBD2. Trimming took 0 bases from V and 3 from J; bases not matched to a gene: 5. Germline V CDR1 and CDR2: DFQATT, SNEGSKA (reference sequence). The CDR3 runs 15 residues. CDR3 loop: CSARDVQRGTDTQYF. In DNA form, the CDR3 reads TGCAGTGCTAGAGATGTACAGCGGGGGACAGATACGCAGTATTTT.

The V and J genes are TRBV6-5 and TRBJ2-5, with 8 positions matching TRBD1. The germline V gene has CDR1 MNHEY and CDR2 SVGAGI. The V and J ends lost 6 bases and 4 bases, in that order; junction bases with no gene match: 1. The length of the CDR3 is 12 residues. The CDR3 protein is CASRTGAETQYF. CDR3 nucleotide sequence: TGTGCCAGCAGGACAGGGGCAGAGACCCAGTACTTC.

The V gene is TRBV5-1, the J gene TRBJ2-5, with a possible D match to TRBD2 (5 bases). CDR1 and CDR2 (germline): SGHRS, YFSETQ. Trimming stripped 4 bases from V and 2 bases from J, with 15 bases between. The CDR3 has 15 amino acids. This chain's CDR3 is CASSPSDWRQETQYF. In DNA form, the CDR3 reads TGCGCCAGCAGCCCCTCGGACTGGAGACAAGAGACCCAGTACTTC.

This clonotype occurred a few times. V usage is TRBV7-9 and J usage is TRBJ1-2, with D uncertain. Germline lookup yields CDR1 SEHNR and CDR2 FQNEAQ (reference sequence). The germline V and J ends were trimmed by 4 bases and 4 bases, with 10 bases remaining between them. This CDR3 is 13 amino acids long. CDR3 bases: TGTGCCAGCAGCTCACAGTATTCCTATGGCTACACCTTC. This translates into CASSSQYSYGYTF.